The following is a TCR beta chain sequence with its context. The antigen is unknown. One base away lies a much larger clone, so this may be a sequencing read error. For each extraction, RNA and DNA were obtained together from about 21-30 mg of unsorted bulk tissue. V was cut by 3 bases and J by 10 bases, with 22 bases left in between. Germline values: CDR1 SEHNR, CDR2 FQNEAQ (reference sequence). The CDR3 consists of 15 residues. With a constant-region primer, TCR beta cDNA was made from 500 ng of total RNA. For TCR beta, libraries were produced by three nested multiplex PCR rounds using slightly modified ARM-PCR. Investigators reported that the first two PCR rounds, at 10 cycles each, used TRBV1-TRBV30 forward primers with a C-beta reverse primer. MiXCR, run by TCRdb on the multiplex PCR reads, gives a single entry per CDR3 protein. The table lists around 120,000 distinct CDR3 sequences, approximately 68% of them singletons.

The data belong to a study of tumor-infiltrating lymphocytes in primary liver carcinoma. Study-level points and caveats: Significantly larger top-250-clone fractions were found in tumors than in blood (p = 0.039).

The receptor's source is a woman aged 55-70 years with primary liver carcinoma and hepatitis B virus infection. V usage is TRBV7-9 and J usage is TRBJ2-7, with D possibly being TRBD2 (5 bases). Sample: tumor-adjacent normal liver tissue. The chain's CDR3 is CASSLDTQPWGDQYF. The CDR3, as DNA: TGTGCCAGCAGCTTGGATACCCAGCCTTGGGGAGATCAGTACTTC.